This T cell receptor (beta chain) was identified during a study of human T cells and chemical hapten exposure. Time point indicated: patch test 3, about 24 weeks after DPC sensitization. Treatment noted: therapeutic diphenylcyclopropenone sensitization with weekly scalp DPC. As to this clonotype: One end of the junction is discordant with germline, which a read error may explain.

Via MiXCR, TCRdb re-called the RACE reads, giving one row per CDR3 protein. The sample holds about 90,000 distinct CDR3 sequences; about a tenth are singletons and the top ten take roughly 1%. In germline, CDR1 is SSHAT, CDR2 FNYEAQ (reference sequence). The CDR3 runs 13 residues. The chain employs TRBV7-7 and TRBJ1-2; D is ambiguous. The sample here was whole blood, taken in connection with sensitization to the hapten diphenylcyclopropenone (DPC). The sequence was obtained from a woman aged 25-40 years with alopecia areata. Some clones in this sample may be carry-over from other donors' samples. This chain's CDR3 is CASSSKHGYGYTF. DNA of the CDR3: TGTGCTAGCAGCTCGAAACACGGATATGGCTACACCTTC.